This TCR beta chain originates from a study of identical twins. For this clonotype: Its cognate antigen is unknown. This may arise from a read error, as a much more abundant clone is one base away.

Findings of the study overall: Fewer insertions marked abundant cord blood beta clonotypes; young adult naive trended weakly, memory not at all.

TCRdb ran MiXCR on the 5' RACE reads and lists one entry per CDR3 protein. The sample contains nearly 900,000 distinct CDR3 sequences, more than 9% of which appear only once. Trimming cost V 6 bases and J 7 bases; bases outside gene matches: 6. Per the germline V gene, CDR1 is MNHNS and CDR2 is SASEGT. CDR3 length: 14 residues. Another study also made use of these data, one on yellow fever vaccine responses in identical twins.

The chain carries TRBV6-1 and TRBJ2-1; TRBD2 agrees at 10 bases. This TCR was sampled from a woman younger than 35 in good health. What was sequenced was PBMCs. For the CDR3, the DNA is TGTGCCAGCAGAACCGGACTAGCGGCAAATGAGCAGTTCTTC. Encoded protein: CASRTGLAANEQFF.